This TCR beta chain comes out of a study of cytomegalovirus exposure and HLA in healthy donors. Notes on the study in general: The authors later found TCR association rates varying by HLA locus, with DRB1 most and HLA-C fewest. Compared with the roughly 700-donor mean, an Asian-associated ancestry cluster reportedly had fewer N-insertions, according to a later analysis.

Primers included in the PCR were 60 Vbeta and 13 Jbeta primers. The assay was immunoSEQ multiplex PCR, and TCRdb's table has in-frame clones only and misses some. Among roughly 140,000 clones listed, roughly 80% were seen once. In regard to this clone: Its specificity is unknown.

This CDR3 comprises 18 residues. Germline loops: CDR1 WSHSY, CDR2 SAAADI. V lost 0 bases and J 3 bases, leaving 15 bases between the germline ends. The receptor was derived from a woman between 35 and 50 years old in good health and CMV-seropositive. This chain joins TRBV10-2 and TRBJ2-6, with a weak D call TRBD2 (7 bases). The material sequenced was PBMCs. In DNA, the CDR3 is TGCGCCAGCAGTGAGTCGGCGGGGGCTCCCCTTGGGGCCAACGTCCTGACTTTC. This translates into CASSESAGAPLGANVLTF.